This T cell receptor (beta chain) derives from a study of glioma-infiltrating T cells after dendritic cell vaccination. Study information: Samples are from glioblastoma patients in Phase I and II dendritic cell vaccine trials.

V was pared by 5 bases and J by 7 bases, with 11 bases between. Germline CDR1 and CDR2: DFQATT and SNEGSKA (reference sequence). CDR3 length: 11 amino acids. TCRB CDR3 was amplified from 2 ug genomic DNA or less. Assay: immunoSEQ multiplex PCR; the TCRdb copy retains only in-frame clones and omits some. The sample carries 85,000 to 100,000 clones, around 85% recorded once. Indicated time point: after dendritic cell vaccination, including at tumor progression/relapse. PBMC were collected before vaccination, two weeks after the third vaccination, and at progression. Source: blood, taken after dendritic cell vaccination. This clonotype was obtained from a human donor with glioblastoma. The rearrangement joins TRBV20-1 to TRBJ1-1; possible D gene TRBD1, 6 bases. The CDR3 DNA sequence: TGCAGTGCTCACAGGGTTGTTGAAGCTTTCTTT. Encoded protein: CSAHRVVEAFF.